What follows is one T cell receptor beta chain and its context. All patients were untreated before thyroid surgery. TCRdb re-analyzed the PCR reads using MiXCR. The table has about 45,000 clones, less than 3.5% seen once. The record originates from a study of metastatic and nonmetastatic thyroid tumors. Study-wide context: Samples came from malignant and benign thyroid patients, and repertoires were compared across blood and tumor or nodule tissue.

The sequencing input was blood. The TCR sequence derives from a female donor with papillary thyroid cancer or a benign thyroid nodule (not recorded which). Some clones in this sample may be carry-over from other donors' samples.

CDR3 nucleotide sequence: TGTGCCAGTAGTATTAGAGTAGCGGGAGTTTACGAGCAGTACTTC. Protein: CASSIRVAGVYEQYF. The chain couples TRBV19 to TRBJ2-7; TRBD2 matches at 9 bases. Germline values: CDR1 LNHDA, CDR2 SQIVND (reference sequence). The CDR3 covers 15 residues. V lost 3 bases and J lost 4; bases outside the gene matches: 7. Full variable domain (rest looked up from reference TRBV19 and TRBJ2-7): DGGITQSPKYLFRKEGQNVTLSCEQNLNHDAMYWYRQDPGQGLRLIYYSQIVNDFQKGDIAEGYSVSREKKESFPLTVTSAQKNPTAFYLCASSIRVAGVYEQYFGPGTRLTVT.